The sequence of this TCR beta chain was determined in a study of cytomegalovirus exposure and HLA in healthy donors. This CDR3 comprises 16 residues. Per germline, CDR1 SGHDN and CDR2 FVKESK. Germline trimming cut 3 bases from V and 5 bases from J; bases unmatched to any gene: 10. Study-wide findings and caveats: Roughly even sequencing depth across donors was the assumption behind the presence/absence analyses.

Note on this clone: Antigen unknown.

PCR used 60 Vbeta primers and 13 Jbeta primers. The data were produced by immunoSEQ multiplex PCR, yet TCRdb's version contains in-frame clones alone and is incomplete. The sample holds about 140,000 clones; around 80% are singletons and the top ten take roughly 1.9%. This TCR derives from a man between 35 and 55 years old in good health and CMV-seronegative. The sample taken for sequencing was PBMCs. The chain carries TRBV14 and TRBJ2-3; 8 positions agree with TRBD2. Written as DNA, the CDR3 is TGTGCCAGCAGCCAGGTTTTGGGACTAGACATAGATACGCAGTATTTT. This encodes CASSQVLGLDIDTQYF.